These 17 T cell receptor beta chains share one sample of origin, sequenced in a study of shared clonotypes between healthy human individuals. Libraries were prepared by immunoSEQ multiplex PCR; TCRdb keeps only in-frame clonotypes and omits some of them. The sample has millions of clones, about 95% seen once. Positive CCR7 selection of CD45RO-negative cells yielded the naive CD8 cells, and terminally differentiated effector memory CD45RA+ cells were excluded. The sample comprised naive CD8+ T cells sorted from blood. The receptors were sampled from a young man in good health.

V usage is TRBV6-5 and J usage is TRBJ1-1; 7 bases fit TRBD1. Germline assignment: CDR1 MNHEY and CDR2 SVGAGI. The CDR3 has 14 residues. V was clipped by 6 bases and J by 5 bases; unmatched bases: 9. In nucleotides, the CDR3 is TGTGCCAGCAGGATAGGGACAGACTTGACTGAAGCTTTCTTT. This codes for CASRIGTDLTEAFF.

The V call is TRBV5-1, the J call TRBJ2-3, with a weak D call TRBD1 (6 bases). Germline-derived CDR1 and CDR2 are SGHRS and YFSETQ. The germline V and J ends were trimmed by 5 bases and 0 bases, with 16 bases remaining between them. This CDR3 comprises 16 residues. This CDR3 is CASSTRGASSTDTQYF. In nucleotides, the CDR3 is TGCGCCAGCAGTACCAGGGGAGCCTCTAGCACAGATACGCAGTATTTT.

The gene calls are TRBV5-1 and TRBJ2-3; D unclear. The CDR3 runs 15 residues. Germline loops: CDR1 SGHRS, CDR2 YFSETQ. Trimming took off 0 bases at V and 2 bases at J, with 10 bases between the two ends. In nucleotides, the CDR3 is TGCGCCAGCAGCTTGGAACTACCTGACACAGATACGCAGTATTTT. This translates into CASSLELPDTDTQYF.

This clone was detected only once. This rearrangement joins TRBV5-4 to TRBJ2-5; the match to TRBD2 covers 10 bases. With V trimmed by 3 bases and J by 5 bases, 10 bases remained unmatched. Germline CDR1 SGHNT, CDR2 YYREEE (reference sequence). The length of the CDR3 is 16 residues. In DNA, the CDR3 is TGTGCCAGCAGCTGGCTGACCGGGACTAGCGATGAGACCCAGTACTTC. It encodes CASSWLTGTSDETQYF.

CDR3 DNA: TGTGCCAGCAGTTGGGCAGGGTTTAATCAGCCCCAGCATTTT. Translating it yields CASSWAGFNQPQHF. The chain combines TRBV27 with TRBJ1-5, with D maybe TRBD1 (5 bases). Germline V gene data show CDR1 as MNHEY and CDR2 as SMNVEV (reference sequence). CDR3 size: 14 residues. V was shortened by 4 bases and J by 4 bases, with 11 bases between the two germline ends.

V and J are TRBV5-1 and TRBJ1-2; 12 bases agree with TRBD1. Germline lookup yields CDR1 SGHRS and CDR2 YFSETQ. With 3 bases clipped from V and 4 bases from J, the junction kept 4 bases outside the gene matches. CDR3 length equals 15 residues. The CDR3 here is CASSSGTGGFYGYTF. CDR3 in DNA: TGCGCCAGCAGCTCCGGGACAGGGGGCTTCTATGGCTACACCTTC. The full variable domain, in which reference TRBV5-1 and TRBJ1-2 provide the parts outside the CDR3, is KAGVTQTPRYLIKTRGQQVTLSCSPISGHRSVSWYQQTPGQGLQFLFEYFSETQRNKGNFPGRFSGRQFSNSRSEMNVSTLELGDSALYLCASSSGTGGFYGYTFGSGTRLTVV.

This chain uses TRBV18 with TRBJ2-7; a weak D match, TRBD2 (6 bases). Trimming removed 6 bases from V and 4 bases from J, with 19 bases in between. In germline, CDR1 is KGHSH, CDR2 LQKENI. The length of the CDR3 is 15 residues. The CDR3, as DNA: TGTGCCAGCTCGCCTGGAGCGGGCCAACTTTACGAGCAGTACTTC. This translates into CASSPGAGQLYEQYF.

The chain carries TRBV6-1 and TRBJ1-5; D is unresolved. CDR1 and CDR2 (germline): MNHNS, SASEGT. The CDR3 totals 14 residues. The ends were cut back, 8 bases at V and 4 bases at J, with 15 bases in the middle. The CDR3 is CASGHSGSNQPQHF. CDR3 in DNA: TGTGCCAGCGGTCACTCAGGCTCAAATCAGCCCCAGCATTTT.

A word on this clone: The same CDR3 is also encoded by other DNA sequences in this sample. CDR3 sequence (DNA): TGTGCCAGCAGCTTAGACCGCTACGAGCAGTACTTC. It is translated as CASSLDRYEQYF. The chain couples TRBV11-2 to TRBJ2-7; D unclear. This CDR3 is 12 amino acids long. Germline V gene sequence: CDR1 SGHAT, CDR2 FQNNGV. V was trimmed by 0 bases and J by 3 bases, leaving 3 bases between them.

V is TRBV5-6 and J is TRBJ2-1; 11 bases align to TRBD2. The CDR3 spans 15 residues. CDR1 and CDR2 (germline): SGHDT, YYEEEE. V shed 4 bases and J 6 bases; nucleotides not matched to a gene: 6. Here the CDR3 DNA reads TGTGCCAGCAGCGAAATAGCGGGAGGGTTCAATGAGCAGTTCTTC. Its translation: CASSEIAGGFNEQFF.

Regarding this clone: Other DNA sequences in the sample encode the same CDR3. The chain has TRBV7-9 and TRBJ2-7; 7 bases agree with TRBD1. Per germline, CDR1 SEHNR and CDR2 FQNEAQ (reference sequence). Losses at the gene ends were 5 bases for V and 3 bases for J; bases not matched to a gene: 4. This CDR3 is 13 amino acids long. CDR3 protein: CASSPGTDYEQYF. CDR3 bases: TGTGCCAGCAGCCCAGGGACAGACTACGAGCAGTACTTC. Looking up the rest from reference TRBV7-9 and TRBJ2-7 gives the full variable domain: DTGVSQNPRHKITKRGQNVTFRCDPISEHNRLYWYRQTLGQGPEFLTYFQNEAQLEKSRLLSDRFSAERPKGSFSTLEIQRTEQGDSAMYLCASSPGTDYEQYFGPGTRLTVT.

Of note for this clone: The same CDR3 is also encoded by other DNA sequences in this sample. The CDR3 sequence is CASSVGGQGSYEQYF. As DNA, the CDR3 is TGTGCCAGCAGTGTCGGAGGACAGGGTTCCTACGAGCAGTACTTC. This chain joins TRBV9 and TRBJ2-7, with 8 bases that match TRBD1. V trimming: 5 bases; J trimming: 1 base; junction bases outside the gene matches: 8. CDR3 length: 15 amino acids. Per germline, CDR1 SGDLS and CDR2 YYNGEE. Using reference TRBV9 and TRBJ2-7 for the parts outside the CDR3, the full variable domain is DSGVTQTPKHLITATGQRVTLRCSPRSGDLSVYWYQQSLDQGLQFLIQYYNGEERAKGNILERFSAQQFPDLHSELNLSSLELGDSALYFCASSVGGQGSYEQYFGPGTRLTVT.

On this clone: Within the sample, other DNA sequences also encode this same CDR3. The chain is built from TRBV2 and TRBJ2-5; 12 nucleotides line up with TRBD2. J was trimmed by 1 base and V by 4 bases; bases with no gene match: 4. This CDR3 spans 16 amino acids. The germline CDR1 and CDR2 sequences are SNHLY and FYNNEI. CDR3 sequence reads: CASSVTSGGFQETQYF. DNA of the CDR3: TGTGCCAGCAGTGTAACTAGCGGGGGGTTCCAAGAGACCCAGTACTTC.

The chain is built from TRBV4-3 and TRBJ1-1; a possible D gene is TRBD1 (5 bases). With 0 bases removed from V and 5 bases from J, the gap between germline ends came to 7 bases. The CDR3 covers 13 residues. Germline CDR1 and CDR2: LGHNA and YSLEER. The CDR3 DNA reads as TGCGCCAGCAGCCAAGAAAGGGGTACTGAAGCTTTCTTT. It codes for CASSQERGTEAFF.

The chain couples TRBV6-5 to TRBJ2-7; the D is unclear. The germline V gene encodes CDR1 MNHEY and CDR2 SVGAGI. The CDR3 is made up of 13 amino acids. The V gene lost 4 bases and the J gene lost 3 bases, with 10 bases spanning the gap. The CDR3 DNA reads TGTGCCAGCAGTTCCCGTGATCACTACGAGCAGTACTTC. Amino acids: CASSSRDHYEQYF.

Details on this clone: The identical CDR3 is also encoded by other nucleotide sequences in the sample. The CDR3 DNA reads TGTGCCAGCAGCCTCGGAACCACAGATACGCAGTATTTT. Its protein product is CASSLGTTDTQYF. The rearrangement joins TRBV11-3 to TRBJ2-3; D is uncertain. The ends were cut back, 5 bases at V and 2 bases at J, with 8 bases in the middle. The length of the CDR3 is 13 residues. Germline V gives CDR1 SGHNT, CDR2 YENEEA.

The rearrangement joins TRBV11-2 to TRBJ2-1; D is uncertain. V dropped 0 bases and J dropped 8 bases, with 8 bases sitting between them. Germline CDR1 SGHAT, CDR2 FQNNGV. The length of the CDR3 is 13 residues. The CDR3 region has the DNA TGTGCCAGCAGCTTAGAATACGGCTATGAGCAGTTCTTC. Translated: CASSLEYGYEQFF.